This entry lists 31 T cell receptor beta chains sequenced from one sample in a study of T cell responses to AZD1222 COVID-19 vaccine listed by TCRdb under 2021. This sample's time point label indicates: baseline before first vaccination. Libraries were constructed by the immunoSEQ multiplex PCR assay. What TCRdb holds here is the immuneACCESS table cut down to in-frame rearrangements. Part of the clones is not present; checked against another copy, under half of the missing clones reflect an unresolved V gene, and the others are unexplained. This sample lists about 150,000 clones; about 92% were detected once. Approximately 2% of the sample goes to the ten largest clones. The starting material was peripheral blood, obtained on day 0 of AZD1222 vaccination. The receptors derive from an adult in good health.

The CDR3 spells CATSRGTGGSYGYTF. For the CDR3, the DNA is TGTGCCACCAGCAGAGGGACAGGGGGAAGCTATGGCTACACCTTC. The gene calls are TRBV15 and TRBJ1-2; 10 bases line up with TRBD1. This CDR3 has 15 residues. The J segment lost 4 bases and the V segment lost 1 base, leaving 3 bases of the junction unmatched. Germline CDR1 is LNHNV and CDR2 is YYDKDF (reference sequence).

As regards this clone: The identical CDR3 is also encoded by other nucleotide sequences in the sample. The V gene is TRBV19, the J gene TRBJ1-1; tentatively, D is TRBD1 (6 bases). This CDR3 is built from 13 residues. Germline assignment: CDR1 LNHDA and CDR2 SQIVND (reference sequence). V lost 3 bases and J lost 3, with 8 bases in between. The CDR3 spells CASSIAGDTEAFF. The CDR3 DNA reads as TGTGCCAGTAGTATCGCAGGGGACACTGAAGCTTTCTTT.

CDR3 sequence: CASTLGGVVSYEQYF. The CDR3 nucleotides read TGCGCCAGCACCCTGGGAGGGGTGGTCTCCTACGAGCAGTACTTC. The chain couples TRBV5-1 to TRBJ2-7, with 7 bases matching TRBD2. The CDR3 loop spans 15 amino acids. J gave up 0 bases and V 6 bases, and 9 bases lay outside the gene matches. Germline values: CDR1 SGHRS, CDR2 YFSETQ.

The CDR3 is CASSLWETDTQYF. The CDR3 region has the DNA TGTGCCAGCAGCTTGTGGGAAACAGATACGCAGTATTTT. This chain joins TRBV5-8 and TRBJ2-3; D is undetermined. The V gene's germline CDR1 is SGHTS and CDR2 YDEGEE. This CDR3 is 13 amino acids long. With 1 base removed from V and 3 bases from J, the gap between germline ends came to 6 bases.

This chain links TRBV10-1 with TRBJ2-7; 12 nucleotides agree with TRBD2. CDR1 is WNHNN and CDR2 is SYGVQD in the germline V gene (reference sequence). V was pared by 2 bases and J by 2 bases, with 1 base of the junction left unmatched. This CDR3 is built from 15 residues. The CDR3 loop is CASSEGLAGPYEQYF. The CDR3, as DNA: TGCGCCAGCAGTGAGGGACTAGCGGGACCCTACGAGCAGTACTTC.

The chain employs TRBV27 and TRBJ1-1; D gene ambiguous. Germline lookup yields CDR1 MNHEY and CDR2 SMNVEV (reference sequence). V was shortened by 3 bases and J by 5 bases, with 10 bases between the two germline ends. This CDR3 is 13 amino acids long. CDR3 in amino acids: CASSFAKGTEAFF. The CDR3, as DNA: TGTGCCAGCAGTTTCGCGAAAGGGACTGAAGCTTTCTTT.

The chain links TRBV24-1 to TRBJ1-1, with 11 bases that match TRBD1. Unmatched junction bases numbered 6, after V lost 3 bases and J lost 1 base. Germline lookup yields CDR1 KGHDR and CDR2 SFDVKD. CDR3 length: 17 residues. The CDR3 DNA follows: TGTGCCACCAGTGATCCGGGACAGGGGGTGAAGAACACTGAAGCTTTCTTT. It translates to CATSDPGQGVKNTEAFF.

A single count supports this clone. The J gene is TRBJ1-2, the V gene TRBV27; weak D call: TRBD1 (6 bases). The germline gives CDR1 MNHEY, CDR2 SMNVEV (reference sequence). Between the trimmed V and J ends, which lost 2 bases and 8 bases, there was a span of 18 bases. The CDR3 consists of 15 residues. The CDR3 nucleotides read TGTGCCAGCAGTTTACTTGCAGGGGCGGGTAGCGGCTACACCTTC. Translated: CASSLLAGAGSGYTF.

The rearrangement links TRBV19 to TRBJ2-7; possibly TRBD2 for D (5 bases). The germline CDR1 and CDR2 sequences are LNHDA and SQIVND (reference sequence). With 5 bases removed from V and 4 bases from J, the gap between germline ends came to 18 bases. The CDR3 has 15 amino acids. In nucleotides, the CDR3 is TGTGCCAGTAGTGTTGCCCGGGGTAGCGCGTACGAGCAGTACTTC. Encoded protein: CASSVARGSAYEQYF.

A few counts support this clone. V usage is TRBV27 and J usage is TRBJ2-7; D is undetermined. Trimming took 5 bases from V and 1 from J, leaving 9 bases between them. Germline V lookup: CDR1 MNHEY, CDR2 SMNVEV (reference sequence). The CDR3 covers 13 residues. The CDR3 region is CASSRPPSYEQYF. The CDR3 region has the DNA TGTGCCAGCAGTCGCCCGCCTTCCTACGAGCAGTACTTC.

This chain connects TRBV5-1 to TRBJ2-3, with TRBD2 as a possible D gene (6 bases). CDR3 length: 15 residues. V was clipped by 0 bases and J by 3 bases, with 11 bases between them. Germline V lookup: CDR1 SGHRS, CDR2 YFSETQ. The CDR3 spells CASSLVLGGTDTQYF. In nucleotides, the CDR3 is TGCGCCAGCAGCTTGGTCTTGGGAGGTACAGATACGCAGTATTTT.

The CDR3 DNA reads TGTGCCAGCAGCTTAACTGGGCGCGAGCAGTACTTC. Its translation is CASSLTGREQYF. This rearrangement joins TRBV7-3 to TRBJ2-7; D not resolved. The CDR3 length is 12 residues. Between the trimmed V and J ends, which lost 0 bases and 6 bases, there was a span of 6 bases. The germline V gene has CDR1 SGHTA and CDR2 FQGTGA.

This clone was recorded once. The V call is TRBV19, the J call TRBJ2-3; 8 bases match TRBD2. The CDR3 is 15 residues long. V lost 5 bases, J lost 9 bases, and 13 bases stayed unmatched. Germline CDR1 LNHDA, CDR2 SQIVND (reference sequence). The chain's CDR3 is CASSPTASGSKTQYF. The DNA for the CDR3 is TGTGCCAGTAGTCCGACGGCTAGCGGGTCAAAAACGCAGTATTTT.

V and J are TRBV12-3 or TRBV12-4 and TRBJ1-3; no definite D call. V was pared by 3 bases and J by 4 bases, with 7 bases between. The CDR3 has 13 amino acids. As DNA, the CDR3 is TGTGCCAGCAGTTTTAACGGAGGAAACACCATATATTTT. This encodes CASSFNGGNTIYF.

This CDR3 is CASSPLTGDGYTF. The CDR3 bases are TGTGCCAGCAGCCCCCTCACGGGAGATGGCTACACCTTC. The chain joins TRBV6-5 to TRBJ1-2; no firm D call. Germline-derived CDR1 and CDR2 are MNHEY and SVGAGI. The CDR3 sequence is 13 residues long. Trimming shortened V by 6 bases and J by 6 bases, and 14 bases separated the two germline ends.

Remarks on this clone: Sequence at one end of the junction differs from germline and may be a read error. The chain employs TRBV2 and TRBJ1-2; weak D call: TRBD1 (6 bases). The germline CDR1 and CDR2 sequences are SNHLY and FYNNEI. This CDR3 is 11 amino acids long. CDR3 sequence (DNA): TGTGCCAGCAGTGTAGGACAGTCCCTAGGTTTC. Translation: CASSVGQSLGF. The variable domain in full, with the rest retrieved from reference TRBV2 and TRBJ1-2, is EPEVTQTPSHQVTQMGQEVILRCVPISNHLYFYWYRQILGQKVEFLVSFYNNEISEKSEIFDDQFSVERPDGSNFTLKIRSTKLEDSAMYFCASSVGQSLGFGSGTRLTVV.

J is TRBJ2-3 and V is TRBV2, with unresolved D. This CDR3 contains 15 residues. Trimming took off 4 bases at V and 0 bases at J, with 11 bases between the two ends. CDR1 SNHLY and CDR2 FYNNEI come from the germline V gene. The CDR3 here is CASSVDRWSTDTQYF. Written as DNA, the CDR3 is TGTGCCAGCAGTGTTGATCGTTGGAGCACAGATACGCAGTATTTT.

The CDR3 protein is CASSSGQGESLVLNQPQHF. The DNA for the CDR3 is TGTGCCAGCAGCTCCGGACAGGGCGAAAGTCTAGTGTTGAATCAGCCCCAGCATTTT. This chain joins TRBV7-2 and TRBJ1-5, with 8 bases aligning to TRBD1. The CDR3 is 19 residues long. The germline CDR1 and CDR2 sequences are SGHTA and FQGNSA. Trimming cost V 4 bases and J 4 bases; bases outside gene matches: 18.

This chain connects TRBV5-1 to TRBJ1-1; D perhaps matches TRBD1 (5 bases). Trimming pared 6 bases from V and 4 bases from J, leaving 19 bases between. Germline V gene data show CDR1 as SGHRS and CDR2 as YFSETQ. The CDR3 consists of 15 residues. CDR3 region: CASTPGDREITEAFF. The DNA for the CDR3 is TGCGCCAGCACCCCGGGAGACAGAGAAATCACTGAAGCTTTCTTT.

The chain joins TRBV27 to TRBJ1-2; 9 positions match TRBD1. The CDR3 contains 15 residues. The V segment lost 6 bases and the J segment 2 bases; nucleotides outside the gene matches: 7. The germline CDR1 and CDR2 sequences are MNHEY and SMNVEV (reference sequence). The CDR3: CASSAQGAGNYGYTF. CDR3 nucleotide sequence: TGTGCCAGCAGCGCACAGGGGGCTGGAAACTATGGCTACACCTTC.

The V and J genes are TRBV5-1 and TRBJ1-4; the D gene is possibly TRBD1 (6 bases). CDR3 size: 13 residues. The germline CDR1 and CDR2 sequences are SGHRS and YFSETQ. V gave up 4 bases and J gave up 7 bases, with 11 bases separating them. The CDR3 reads CASSVTGIEKLFF. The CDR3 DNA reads TGCGCCAGCAGCGTTACAGGGATTGAAAAACTGTTTTTT.

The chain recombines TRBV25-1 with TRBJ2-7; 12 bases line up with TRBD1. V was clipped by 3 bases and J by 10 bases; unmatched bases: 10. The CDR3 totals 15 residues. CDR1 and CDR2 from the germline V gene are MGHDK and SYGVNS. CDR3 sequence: CASSDPGTGGSLQYF. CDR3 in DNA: TGTGCCAGCAGTGATCCCGGGACAGGGGGCTCTTTACAGTACTTC.

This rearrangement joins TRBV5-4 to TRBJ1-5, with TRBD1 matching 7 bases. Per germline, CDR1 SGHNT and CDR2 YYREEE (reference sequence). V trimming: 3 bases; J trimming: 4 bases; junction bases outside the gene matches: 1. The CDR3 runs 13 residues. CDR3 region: CASSSGQNQPQHF. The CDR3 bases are TGTGCCAGCAGCTCGGGACAGAATCAGCCCCAGCATTTT.

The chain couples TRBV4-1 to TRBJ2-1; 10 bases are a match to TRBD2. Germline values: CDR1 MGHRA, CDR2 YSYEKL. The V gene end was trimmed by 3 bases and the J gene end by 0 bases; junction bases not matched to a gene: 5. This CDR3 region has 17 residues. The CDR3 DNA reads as TGCGCCAGCAGCCAGCTTAGCGGGGGGTTCTCCTACAATGAGCAGTTCTTC. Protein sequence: CASSQLSGGFSYNEQFF.

The chain's CDR3 is CASNSVDSPLHF. CDR3 in DNA: TGTGCCAGCAATTCGGTGGATTCACCCCTCCACTTT. The genes are TRBV25-1 and TRBJ1-6; D remains unclear. Per germline, CDR1 MGHDK and CDR2 SYGVNS. V lost 7 bases and J 8 bases, leaving 9 bases between the germline ends. The CDR3 is 12 amino acids.

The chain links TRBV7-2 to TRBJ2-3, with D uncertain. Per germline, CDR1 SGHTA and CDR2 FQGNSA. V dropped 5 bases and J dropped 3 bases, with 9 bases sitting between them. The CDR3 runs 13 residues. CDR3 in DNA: TGTGCCAGCAGCCGCCCCCAGACAGATACGCAGTATTTT. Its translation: CASSRPQTDTQYF.

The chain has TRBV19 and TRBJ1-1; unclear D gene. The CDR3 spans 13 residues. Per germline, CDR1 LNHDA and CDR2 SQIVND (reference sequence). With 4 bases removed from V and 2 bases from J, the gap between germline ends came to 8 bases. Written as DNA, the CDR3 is TGTGCCAGTAGTAGCTTTGGAAACACTGAAGCTTTCTTT. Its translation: CASSSFGNTEAFF. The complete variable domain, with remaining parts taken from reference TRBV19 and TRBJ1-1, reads DGGITQSPKYLFRKEGQNVTLSCEQNLNHDAMYWYRQDPGQGLRLIYYSQIVNDFQKGDIAEGYSVSREKKESFPLTVTSAQKNPTAFYLCASSSFGNTEAFFGQGTRLTVV.

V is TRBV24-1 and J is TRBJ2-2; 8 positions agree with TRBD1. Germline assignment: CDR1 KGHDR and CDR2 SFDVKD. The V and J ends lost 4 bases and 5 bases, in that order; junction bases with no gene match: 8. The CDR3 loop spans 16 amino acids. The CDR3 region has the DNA TGTGCCACCAGTGACGGACAGGGTGGATTGACCGGGGAGCTGTTTTTT. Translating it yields CATSDGQGGLTGELFF.

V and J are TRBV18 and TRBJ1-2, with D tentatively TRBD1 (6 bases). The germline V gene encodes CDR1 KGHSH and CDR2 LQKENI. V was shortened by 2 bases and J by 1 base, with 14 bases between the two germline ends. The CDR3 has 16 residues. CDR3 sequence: CASSPVTGEVNYGYTF. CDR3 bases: TGTGCCAGCTCACCAGTGACAGGTGAAGTTAACTATGGCTACACCTTC. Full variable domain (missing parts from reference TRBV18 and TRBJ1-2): NAGVMQNPRHLVRRRGQEARLRCSPMKGHSHVYWYRQLPEEGLKFMVYLQKENIIDESGMPKERFSAEFPKEGPSILRIQQVVRGDSAAYFCASSPVTGEVNYGYTFGSGTRLTVV.

The CDR3 nucleotides are TGTGCCAGCAGCTTATCCGCAGGGAGGATCGGGGAGCTGTTTTTT. This sequence encodes CASSLSAGRIGELFF. J is TRBJ2-2 and V is TRBV11-2, with D possibly being TRBD2 (6 bases). CDR1 is SGHAT and CDR2 is FQNNGV in the germline V gene. The CDR3 spans 15 residues. Trimming shortened V by 2 bases and J by 7 bases, and 14 bases separated the two germline ends.

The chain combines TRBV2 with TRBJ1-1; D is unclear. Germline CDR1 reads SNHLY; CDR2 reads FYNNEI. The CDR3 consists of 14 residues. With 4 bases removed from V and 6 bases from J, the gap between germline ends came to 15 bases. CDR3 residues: CASSGQPGIAEAFF. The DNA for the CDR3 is TGTGCCAGCAGTGGCCAGCCGGGGATCGCTGAAGCTTTCTTT. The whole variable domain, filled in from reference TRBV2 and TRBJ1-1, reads EPEVTQTPSHQVTQMGQEVILRCVPISNHLYFYWYRQILGQKVEFLVSFYNNEISEKSEIFDDQFSVERPDGSNFTLKIRSTKLEDSAMYFCASSGQPGIAEAFFGQGTRLTVV.